This T cell receptor (beta chain) is from a study of breast tumors, draining lymph nodes, adjacent tissues. General observations from the study: Luminal-like breast cancer showed significantly higher tumor–nontumor repertoire similarity than basal-like. Data only fit, rather than demonstrated, lymph node origin of most tumor T cells.

In the case of this clonotype: Its antigen is not identified.

Germline V gene sequence: CDR1 SGHRS, CDR2 YFSETQ. With V trimmed by 6 bases and J by 1 base, 9 bases remained unmatched. The CDR3 extends over 16 amino acids. TCRdb independently ran MiXCR on the multiplex PCR reads; one entry per CDR3 protein. Seen here are some 200,000 distinct CDR3 sequences, 30% to 40% observed once, and the top ten hold roughly 4%. Axillary draining lymph nodes of breast cancer patients supplied the node samples. The source material was axillary lymph node tissue. The J gene is TRBJ2-3, the V gene TRBV5-1; 9 positions match TRBD2. The receptor's source is a female donor with breast cancer. Some clones in this sample may be carry-over from other donors' samples. CDR3 nucleotide sequence: TGCGCCAGCACCCCGGGACTAGCAGCAGGCACAGATACGCAGTATTTT. Encoded protein: CASTPGLAAGTDTQYF.